The 21 T cell receptor beta chains in this list originate from one sample, sequenced in a study of blood T cells in healthy people across ages. PCR was performed a second time for 7 to 11 cycles using a sample-barcoded 5' primer and a J-beta primer mix. TCRdb called the 5' RACE reads again in MiXCR, with one record for every CDR3 protein. The repertoire has 1,500,000 or so distinct CDR3 sequences, approximately 42% of them found once; the top ten carry about 3.8%. Material: blood. The receptor source for this set is a woman aged 18-29 years in good health.

V usage is TRBV27 and J usage is TRBJ2-1; 13 nucleotides agree with TRBD2. Germline-derived CDR1 and CDR2 are MNHEY and SMNVEV (reference sequence). With 2 bases clipped from V and 2 bases from J, the junction kept 6 bases outside the gene matches. CDR3 length: 18 amino acids. CDR3 sequence reads: CASSLLGTSGATYNEQFF. The DNA of the CDR3 is TGTGCCAGCAGTTTACTAGGGACTAGCGGGGCCACCTACAATGAGCAGTTCTTC.

The chain has TRBV11-2 and TRBJ2-7, with D maybe TRBD2 (6 bases). The CDR3 totals 15 residues. In germline, CDR1 is SGHAT, CDR2 FQNNGV. The V end was cut by 1 base, the J end by 3 bases, with 13 bases between. CDR3 DNA sequence: TGTGCCAGCAGCTTAGCGGGCAGACTAGTCTACGAGCAGTACTTC. This codes for CASSLAGRLVYEQYF. The variable domain in full, completed from reference TRBV11-2 and TRBJ2-7, reads EAGVAQSPRYKIIEKRQSVAFWCNPISGHATLYWYQQILGQGPKLLIQFQNNGVVDDSQLPKDRFSAERLKGVDSTLKIQPAKLEDSAVYLCASSLAGRLVYEQYFGPGTRLTVT.

This clonotype was found a few times. V gene TRBV6-5 combines with J gene TRBJ2-1, with 7 bases matching TRBD2. Germline loops: CDR1 MNHEY, CDR2 SVGAGI. This CDR3 has 17 amino acids. V was clipped by 0 bases and J by 4 bases; unmatched bases: 9. The CDR3, as DNA: TGTGCCAGCAGTTACTCGAGTTTCTGGCGGGGGTACAATGAGCAGTTCTTC. Protein sequence: CASSYSSFWRGYNEQFF.

The chain's CDR3 is CASRADQYSGEQYF. The CDR3 nucleotides read TGTGCCAGCAGGGCGGACCAGTACTCTGGCGAGCAGTACTTC. This chain uses TRBV2 with TRBJ2-5; no clear D. The DNA end is more similar to TRBJ2-7, so the J call may be wrong. The length of the CDR3 is 14 residues. Germline values: CDR1 SNHLY, CDR2 FYNNEI.

DNA of the CDR3: TGTGCCAGCAGTTTAATGACTCAGACCGAAGCTTTCTTT. Its protein product is CASSLMTQTEAFF. The gene calls are TRBV12-3 or TRBV12-4 and TRBJ1-1; D gene ambiguous. V was pared by 2 bases and J by 8 bases, with 12 bases between. The CDR3 loop spans 13 amino acids.

The chain couples TRBV3-1 to TRBJ1-5; D is ambiguous. Germline CDR1 and CDR2: LGHDT and YNNKEL (reference sequence). With 3 bases removed from V and 5 bases from J, the gap between germline ends came to 14 bases. The CDR3 loop spans 15 amino acids. The CDR3 sequence: CASSHKKEEDQPQHF. Here the CDR3 DNA reads TGTGCCAGCAGCCATAAAAAGGAGGAGGATCAGCCCCAGCATTTT.

This clonotype has a handful of counts. The chain carries TRBV20-1 and TRBJ2-3, with D perhaps TRBD1 (7 bases). The CDR3 loop spans 15 amino acids. Trimming cost V 3 bases and J 6 bases, with 19 bases left between them. The germline V gene has CDR1 DFQATT and CDR2 SNEGSKA (reference sequence). The DNA for the CDR3 is TGCAGTGCTAGGGACCCGACAGGGAGGCGGGATACGCAGTATTTT. Its translation is CSARDPTGRRDTQYF.

The rearrangement links TRBV4-1 to TRBJ2-7; D uncertain. The germline CDR1 and CDR2 sequences are MGHRA and YSYEKL. The germline V and J ends were trimmed by 1 base and 5 bases, with 12 bases remaining between them. This CDR3 has 14 residues. This chain's CDR3 is CASSQVFQRDEQYF. CDR3 DNA: TGCGCCAGCAGCCAAGTGTTTCAACGGGACGAGCAGTACTTC.

This clonotype has more than one count but fewer than ten. V usage is TRBV6-6 and J usage is TRBJ2-5, with 9 nucleotides matching TRBD2. The DNA end is more similar to TRBJ2-7, so the J call may be wrong. The CDR3 is made up of 15 amino acids. In germline, CDR1 is MNHNY, CDR2 SVGAGI (reference sequence). This chain's CDR3 is CASSYLLAGLSEQYF. Written as DNA, the CDR3 is TGTGCCAGCAGTTACCTCCTAGCGGGATTGAGCGAGCAGTACTTC.

This clonotype was seen a few times. The J gene is TRBJ2-2, the V gene TRBV6-1, with D unclear. Trimming took off 2 bases at V and 2 bases at J, with 12 bases between the two ends. Germline V gives CDR1 MNHNS, CDR2 SASEGT. This CDR3 comprises 16 residues. CDR3 in amino acids: CASSEFRQQNTGELFF. CDR3 sequence (DNA): TGTGCCAGCAGTGAATTCCGGCAACAAAACACCGGGGAGCTGTTTTTT.

This clonotype was detected only once. The chain links TRBV6-1 to TRBJ2-7; 7 bases agree with TRBD1. The CDR3 sequence is 15 residues long. V shed 4 bases, J shed 0 bases, and the junction held 6 bases outside the gene matches. Germline V gives CDR1 MNHNS, CDR2 SASEGT. This CDR3 reads CASSVRTGNSYEQYF. The CDR3 region has the DNA TGTGCCAGCAGTGTCCGGACAGGAAACTCCTACGAGCAGTACTTC.

This clonotype has just one count. This chain connects TRBV20-1 to TRBJ2-7; 7 bases agree with TRBD2. Germline CDR1 DFQATT, CDR2 SNEGSKA (reference sequence). This CDR3 is 14 amino acids long. Trimming at V came to 5 bases and at J to 0 bases, leaving 7 bases not matched to a gene. Here the CDR3 DNA reads TGCAGTGCTCTCCCGGGGGGTGGCTCCTACGAGCAGTACTTC. It encodes CSALPGGGSYEQYF.

The V and J genes are TRBV12-3 or TRBV12-4 and TRBJ1-5, with 7 nucleotides matching TRBD1. Germline trimming cut 8 bases from V and 3 bases from J; bases unmatched to any gene: 10. There are 15 residues in the CDR3. The CDR3 nucleotides are TGTGCCAGCCTCAAAGGGGGCGCAGTCAATCAGCCCCAGCATTTT. Translated, it gives CASLKGGAVNQPQHF.

V usage is TRBV2 and J usage is TRBJ2-3; D tentatively reads TRBD1 or TRBD2 (5 bases each). Germline V gives CDR1 SNHLY, CDR2 FYNNEI. The CDR3 loop spans 17 amino acids. The germline V and J ends were trimmed by 2 bases and 3 bases, with 18 bases remaining between them. CDR3 DNA sequence: TGTGCCAGCAGTGAAAGGTGGGGGTTTCTGAGTACAGATACGCAGTATTTT. This translates into CASSERWGFLSTDTQYF. Combining the CDR3 with reference TRBV2 and TRBJ2-3 gives the whole variable domain EPEVTQTPSHQVTQMGQEVILRCVPISNHLYFYWYRQILGQKVEFLVSFYNNEISEKSEIFDDQFSVERPDGSNFTLKIRSTKLEDSAMYFCASSERWGFLSTDTQYFGPGTRLTVL.

Notes on this clonotype: One junction end does not reproduce the germline sequence, and a read error may be involved. The CDR3, as DNA: TGTGCCAGCAGATTGGGCGGACAGTCGAGGCGCTACACCTTC. As protein: CASRLGGQSRRYTF. The gene calls are TRBV5-6 and TRBJ1-2, with D possibly matching TRBD1 (6 bases). The germline gives CDR1 SGHDT, CDR2 YYEEEE. This CDR3 is built from 14 residues.

The genes are TRBV25-1 and TRBJ2-7, with D unresolved. This CDR3 contains 11 residues. With 3 bases removed from V and 10 bases from J, the gap between germline ends came to 10 bases. Germline lookup yields CDR1 MGHDK and CDR2 SYGVNS. The CDR3: CASSESRRQYF. CDR3 sequence (DNA): TGTGCCAGCAGTGAGAGTAGAAGACAGTACTTC.

The chain joins TRBV7-6 to TRBJ2-7; D possibly corresponds to TRBD1 (6 bases). Germline values: CDR1 SGHVS, CDR2 FNYEAQ. Trimming shortened V by 5 bases and J by 3 bases, and 17 bases separated the two germline ends. The CDR3 spans 15 residues. CDR3 nucleotides: TGTGCCAGCAGCCCCGAAGCAGGGGTGGTCTACGAGCAGTACTTC. It encodes CASSPEAGVVYEQYF.

The table lists this clonotype with a few counts. V gene TRBV7-6 combines with J gene TRBJ1-6; 9 nucleotides line up with TRBD1. Looked up from germline, CDR1 is SGHVS and CDR2 is FNYEAQ. The CDR3 runs to 16 residues. The J segment lost 8 bases and the V segment lost 4 bases, leaving 9 bases of the junction unmatched. CDR3: CASSSRPGQGDSPLHF. The CDR3 DNA reads as TGTGCCAGCAGCTCGCGGCCGGGACAGGGAGATTCACCCCTCCACTTT. The complete variable domain, with remaining parts taken from reference TRBV7-6 and TRBJ1-6, reads GAGVSQSPRYKVTKRGQDVALRCDPISGHVSLYWYRQALGQGPEFLTYFNYEAQQDKSGLPNDRFSAERPEGSISTLTIQRTEQRDSAMYRCASSSRPGQGDSPLHFGNGTRLTVT.

The gene calls are TRBV15 and TRBJ2-1; no clear D gene. The V gene lost 0 bases and the J gene lost 8 bases, with 8 bases spanning the gap. The CDR3 covers 13 residues. Per the germline V gene, CDR1 is LNHNV and CDR2 is YYDKDF (reference sequence). The CDR3 nucleotides are TGTGCCACCAGCAGAGAGCCCATCTATGAGCAGTTCTTC. Its protein product is CATSREPIYEQFF.

The genes are TRBV7-2 and TRBJ2-1, with a weak D call TRBD2 (6 bases). The V end was cut by 5 bases, the J end by 4 bases, with 15 bases between. The CDR3 runs 15 residues. Germline CDR1 is SGHTA and CDR2 is FQGNSA. CDR3 in amino acids: CASSPGLEIYNEQFF. The CDR3 DNA reads TGTGCCAGCAGCCCGGGACTCGAAATATACAATGAGCAGTTCTTC.

This chain connects TRBV6-1 to TRBJ1-2; D unresolved. CDR3 size: 15 residues. V dropped 1 base and J dropped 5 bases, with 14 bases sitting between them. Germline V gives CDR1 MNHNS, CDR2 SASEGT. The CDR3 spells CASSEGLATGYGYTF. CDR3 bases: TGTGCCAGCAGTGAAGGCCTGGCGACGGGGTATGGCTACACCTTC.